The T cell receptor beta chain described here comes from a study of radiation and T cells in renal cell carcinoma (dated by TCRdb to about 2020). A note on the overall study: In total, 53 samples, comprising some 25 tumors and some 27 peripheral blood samples, were subjected to TCR beta sequencing. The final blood draw was performed at 4 weeks after radiation, at the same time as nephrectomy. A total of approximately 3,800,000 unique CDR3 nucleotide sequences, encoding 2.8 million or so unique CDR3 amino acid sequences, were found across all 50 or so samples. Beyond this particular receptor, the publication reports: Because pretreatment tumor biopsies were not available, the baseline intratumoral presence of clonotypes could not be determined. Dynamics of the blood repertoire were not tracked past 4 weeks after treatment. In blood, the top tumor clonotypes increased from baseline to 2 weeks after radiation and then shrank by 4 weeks, which suggests a temporary expansion of tumor-resident clones. With a single-armed trial design, the study had no way to address how radiation dose or scheduling affects the TCR repertoire.

Concerning this clone itself: No cognate antigen has been identified for it. Base-call qualities are not available, and no considerably larger clone is one nucleotide away.

The time point label for this specimen denotes: blood 4 weeks post-SBRT, at nephrectomy. What this sample's treatment or condition label stands for: 15 Gy SBRT to primary tumor, nephrectomy 4 weeks later. The samples were obtained from a clinical trial, where primary renal cell carcinomas were treated with 15 Gy stereotactic body radiation therapy and then removed by nephrectomy 4 weeks afterward. To follow tumor-enriched clonotypes, peripheral blood was collected serially from radiation-treated patients at baseline and again at 2 weeks and 4 weeks after SBRT. Every patient had renal cell carcinoma of clear cell pathology. Genomic DNA for TCR sequencing was prepared using the QIAamp DNA Blood Mini Kit (Qiagen). Only samples passing all quality control checks were included in the analyses. Following the manufacturer's recommendations, the immunoSEQ kit was used to generate TCR beta libraries from genomic DNA. Library preparation used a first multiplex PCR with proprietary primers, then a second PCR adding unique barcodes, with bead cleanups after each round. Each sample batch included a kit-provided positive control reaction and a negative control reaction. The final libraries were assessed on an Agilent 4200 TapeStation D1000 ScreenTape, pooled by volume, and quantified by qPCR. Sequencing was performed on an Illumina NextSeq500 using a MidOutput 150-cycle cartridge, with 156 Read1 cycles, 15 Index1 cycles, and the kit custom primers. The pooled library was loaded at around 1.1 pM with an approximately 20% PhiX control spike-in. Per the original workflow: Vendor-processed data were analyzed in R, with a clonotype defined as all T cells sharing the same CDR3 nucleotide sequence. For clone abundance analyses, frequencies were normalized to the 10,000 most abundant clones in each sample. Public T cell clones, averaging fewer than five per sample, were removed before analysis. Tumor-enriched and baseline blood-enriched clonotypes were defined by at least a 32-fold difference in abundance between compartments. A beta-binomial differential abundance model was applied to find clonotypes that expanded or contracted between blood time points. The Baroni-Urbani and Buser coefficient was used to measure tumor-blood repertoire similarity, and groups were compared with two-tailed Wilcoxon tests in R. Drawn from immuneACCESS, this table holds only the in-frame rearrangements with V and J called that TCRdb kept. Clones are partly lost; checked studies trace under half to an unresolved V gene and leave the rest unexplained. Clone size and V and J calls were adopted from that table, with D and trimming inferred from the DNA. This sample gives 60,000 to 75,000 clones in total; 70% to 80% of them show up just once. The top ten hold over 5.5% of the sample.

The TCR was taken from a man aged 55 to 70 with renal cell carcinoma. The source was blood, collected from a patient whose treatment included radiotherapy and nephrectomy.

The nucleotides read TGTGCCAGCAGCTTGGGTTCGGCCAATGAGCAGTTCTTC. This is translated as CASSLGSANEQFF. The chain uses TRBV5-4 and TRBJ2-1; the D gene remains uncertain. The CDR3, from cysteine to phenylalanine, totals 13 residues. This entry keeps only the CDR3 DNA: 39 bases, framed from base 1. V lost 0 bases and J lost 6 bases; the stretch between them is 7 bases long. Looking up the germline V gene (reference sequence) yields CDR1 SGHNT and CDR2 YYREEE. The variable domain in full, with residues beyond the CDR3 obtained from the reference TRBV5-4 and TRBJ2-1 genes, is ETGVTQSPTHLIKTRGQQVTLRCSSQSGHNTVSWYQQALGQGPQFIFQYYREEENGRGNFPPRFSGLQFPNYSSELNVNALELDDSALYLCASSLGSANEQFFGPGTRLTVL.